The 2 T cell receptor beta chains below all came from one sample that was sequenced in a study of T cell repertoires in cytomegalovirus infection. TCRdb reprocessed the reads via MiXCR and lists one record per CDR3 protein. The sample shows around 740,000 distinct CDR3 sequences, roughly 36% of them seen only once. The sequenced material came from PBMCs. These receptors were collected from a human donor in good health (CMV status not recorded). Some clones in this sample may be carry-over from other donors' samples.

This clonotype was counted ten times or more. The rearrangement joins TRBV7-2 to TRBJ1-4, with D hard to call. CDR1 and CDR2 from the germline V gene are SGHTA and FQGNSA. The CDR3 contains 14 residues. Trimming removed 2 bases at V and 3 bases at J, with 7 bases between. This CDR3 reads CASSLTGPNEKLFF. For the CDR3, the DNA is TGTGCCAGCAGCTTAACCGGGCCTAATGAAAAACTGTTTTTT.

CDR3 DNA sequence: TGTGCCATCAGTGAGTCCACAGGGCCATATGGCTACACCTTC. This gives the protein CAISESTGPYGYTF. The rearrangement joins TRBV10-3 to TRBJ1-2; the D gene is possibly TRBD1 (6 bases). The CDR3 is 14 amino acids. CDR1 ENHRY and CDR2 SYGVKD come from the germline V gene. V was pared by 0 bases and J by 5 bases, with 10 bases between.